The 13 T cell receptor beta chains reported below all come from one sample, sequenced in a study of shared clonotypes between healthy human individuals. Clones were sequenced by immunoSEQ multiplex PCR, and TCRdb holds only the in-frame ones, with some missing. The sample holds approximately 340,000 clones, around 70% seen once. The sequenced sample consisted of memory CD4+ T cells sorted from blood. Indicated subset: CD45RA-negative fraction. The source of these receptors is a young man in good health.

A single count supports this clone. CDR3 nucleotide sequence: TGTGCCAGAAGCTTGGTGAGGTCAAAAGAACACAATGAGCAGTTCTTC. It is translated as CARSLVRSKEHNEQFF. This sequence joins TRBV5-3 and TRBJ2-1; no reliable D call. TRBV5-3 has ORF status, its function being uncertain. Deletions cut 0 bases from V and 5 bases from J, with 15 bases between. CDR3 length: 16 residues.

This clone was seen more than once but under ten times. The rearrangement joins TRBV5-6 to TRBJ1-5; D not certain. Germline CDR1 and CDR2: SGHDT and YYEEEE. The CDR3 sequence is 16 residues long. V lost 0 bases and J 6 bases, leaving 16 bases between the germline ends. The CDR3 DNA follows: TGTGCCAGCAGCTTGGCGTTTCAACCCTCGGGTCAGCCCCAGCATTTT. Translating it yields CASSLAFQPSGQPQHF.

This chain connects TRBV6-5 to TRBJ1-4; a weak D match, TRBD1 (5 bases). The CDR3 extends over 14 amino acids. The V and J ends lost 0 bases and 11 bases respectively, with 13 bases between them. Germline V gene sequence: CDR1 MNHEY, CDR2 SVGAGI. The CDR3 region is CASSYSLGGGKLFF. Here the CDR3 DNA reads TGTGCCAGCAGTTACTCCCTTGGCGGGGGGAAACTGTTTTTT.

Concerning this clone: Within the sample, other DNA sequences also encode this same CDR3. This chain joins TRBV14 and TRBJ1-5; D is unresolved. The CDR3 covers 13 residues. Germline V gives CDR1 SGHDN, CDR2 FVKESK. The germline V and J ends were trimmed by 1 base and 7 bases, with 8 bases remaining between them. CDR3 amino acids: CASSQGVDQPQHF. The CDR3 region has the DNA TGTGCCAGCAGCCAAGGGGTCGACCAGCCCCAGCATTTT. The whole variable domain, filled in from reference TRBV14 and TRBJ1-5, reads EAGVTQFPSHSVIEKGQTVTLRCDPISGHDNLYWYRRVMGKEIKFLLHFVKESKQDESGMPNNRFLAERTGGTYSTLKVQPAELEDSGVYFCASSQGVDQPQHFGDGTRLSIL.

The CDR3 protein is CASSRWGSYEQYF. DNA of the CDR3: TGTGCCAGCAGCCGATGGGGCTCCTACGAGCAGTACTTC. The chain has TRBV11-2 and TRBJ2-7, with unresolved D. The length of the CDR3 is 13 residues. CDR1 and CDR2 (germline): SGHAT, FQNNGV. V was pared by 5 bases and J by 0 bases, with 8 bases between.

This chain links TRBV19 with TRBJ2-2, with D maybe TRBD1 (5 bases). V dropped 8 bases and J dropped 5 bases, with 18 bases sitting between them. There are 15 residues in the CDR3. Germline CDR1 reads LNHDA; CDR2 reads SQIVND (reference sequence). CDR3 region: CASCRTLSSTGELFF. The CDR3 nucleotides are TGTGCCAGTTGTCGGACACTTTCTTCTACCGGGGAGCTGTTTTTT.

This rearrangement joins TRBV30 to TRBJ1-2; no reliable D call. The V and J ends lost 3 bases and 8 bases respectively, with 13 bases between them. Germline loops: CDR1 GTSNPN, CDR2 SVGIG (reference sequence). This CDR3 comprises 12 residues. The CDR3 region is CAWRLSPAGYTF. DNA for the CDR3: TGTGCCTGGAGACTCTCCCCCGCCGGCTACACCTTC.

The table lists this clone with a count of one. The rearrangement joins TRBV5-1 to TRBJ2-1, with TRBD2 identical over 7 bases. Germline V gene lookup returns CDR1 SGHRS and CDR2 YFSETQ. Germline trimming cut 4 bases from V and 1 base from J; bases unmatched to any gene: 5. This CDR3 has 15 residues. The CDR3 here is CASSLASGSYNEQFF. In DNA, the CDR3 is TGCGCCAGCAGCCTGGCTAGCGGATCCTACAATGAGCAGTTCTTC.

This clone was seen more than once but under ten times. This rearrangement joins TRBV29-1 to TRBJ2-6; a possible D gene is TRBD1 (6 bases). V was trimmed by 4 bases and J by 4 bases, leaving 14 bases between them. CDR1 and CDR2 from the germline V gene are SQVTM and ANQGSEA. The CDR3 is made up of 15 amino acids. CDR3: CSVGSGGQGANVLTF. DNA of the CDR3: TGCAGCGTTGGTTCTGGGGGCCAGGGGGCCAACGTCCTGACTTTC.

This chain links TRBV19 with TRBJ2-3; possible D gene TRBD2, 6 bases. This CDR3 spans 13 amino acids. The V end was cut by 5 bases, the J end by 4 bases, with 10 bases between. In germline, CDR1 is LNHDA, CDR2 SQIVND (reference sequence). The CDR3 DNA is TGTGCCAGTAGTCAAGGCGGGGCAGATACGCAGTATTTT. This sequence encodes CASSQGGADTQYF.

The table lists this clone with a count of one. V is TRBV6-5 and J is TRBJ2-2, with D perhaps matching TRBD2 (5 bases). The V gene's germline CDR1 is MNHEY and CDR2 SVGAGI. Between the trimmed V and J ends, which lost 2 bases and 7 bases, there was a span of 8 bases. This CDR3 spans 13 amino acids. CDR3 protein: CASSYTGFGELFF. CDR3 in DNA: TGTGCCAGCAGTTACACGGGGTTCGGGGAGCTGTTTTTT.

The chain recombines TRBV2 with TRBJ2-3; no reliable D call. V was shortened by 4 bases and J by 5 bases, with 13 bases between the two germline ends. The CDR3 consists of 14 residues. Germline V gene lookup returns CDR1 SNHLY and CDR2 FYNNEI. The CDR3 reads CASSVSALGDTQYF. The CDR3 region has the DNA TGTGCCAGCAGTGTCAGCGCCCTGGGAGATACGCAGTATTTT.

V and J are TRBV2 and TRBJ2-7, with 10 bases matching TRBD2. The germline V gene has CDR1 SNHLY and CDR2 FYNNEI. The CDR3 contains 11 residues. Trimming took 8 bases from V and 12 from J; bases not matched to a gene: 7. This chain's CDR3 is CASALAGVVYF. CDR3 DNA: TGTGCCAGCGCGCTAGCGGGAGTAGTGTACTTC.